This is a list of T cell receptor beta chains from one sample in a study of identical twins. MiXCR, run by TCRdb on the 5' RACE reads, gives a single entry per CDR3 protein. The data contain about 290,000 distinct CDR3 sequences, over 8.5% of them seen just once; the ten biggest clones take up approximately 7%. The data were also submitted as part of a second study, on yellow fever vaccine responses in identical twins.

Sequenced input: CD8+ T cells sorted from blood. The receptor source for this set is a woman younger than 30 in good health. CDR3s include the opening cysteine and the closing phenylalanine or tryptophan. The D gene is left open where the match is weak. Clone size is given for some rows only: seen once, a few or many times, or a class if the clone is expanded.

.,.,15,TRBV12-3/TRBV12-4,TRBJ2-7,CASSLGTGKLYEQYF,TGTGCCAGCAGTTTGGGAACAGGGAAGTTGTACGAGCAGTACTTC
few,.,13,TRBV7-9,TRBJ2-7,CASSLADDYEQYF,TGTGCCAGCAGCTTAGCCGACGACTACGAGCAGTACTTC
many,.,17,TRBV12-3/TRBV12-4,TRBJ2-4,CASSPFGVVIAKNIQYF,TGTGCCAGCAGTCCCTTTGGAGTCGTGATAGCCAAAAACATTCAGTACTTC
many,TRBD1,15,TRBV4-3,TRBJ2-7,CASSQERDSLYEQYF,TGCGCCAGCAGCCAAGAAAGGGACAGCCTATACGAGCAGTACTTC
.,.,15,TRBV7-2,TRBJ2-7,CASSLSAGPLYEQYF,TGTGCCAGCAGCTTATCCGCCGGTCCCCTCTACGAGCAGTACTTC
.,TRBD2,13,TRBV6-2/TRBV6-3,TRBJ2-7,CASSDTIETWTRF,TGTGCCAGCAGTGACACTATCGAAACGTGGACTAGGTTC
few,TRBD1,14,TRBV27,TRBJ1-2,CASRLYTGVDGYTF,TGTGCCAGCCGACTTTACACAGGGGTCGACGGCTACACCTTC
.,.,16,TRBV7-9,TRBJ2-3,CASSLGLLGIADTQYF,TGTGCCAGCAGCTTAGGACTCCTGGGTATAGCGGATACGCAGTATTTT
.,.,19,TRBV28,TRBJ2-1,CASSPYGEGFTDVYNEQFF,TGTGCCAGCAGTCCTTACGGGGAAGGATTCACCGACGTATACAATGAGCAGTTCTTC
.,.,14,TRBV4-3,TRBJ2-7,CASSQDTGIYEQYF,TGCGCCAGCAGCCAAGATACAGGGATCTACGAGCAGTACTTC
many,.,15,TRBV20-1,TRBJ1-1,CSASTLFEENTEAFF,TGCAGTGCTAGTACTTTATTTGAGGAGAACACTGAAGCTTTCTTT